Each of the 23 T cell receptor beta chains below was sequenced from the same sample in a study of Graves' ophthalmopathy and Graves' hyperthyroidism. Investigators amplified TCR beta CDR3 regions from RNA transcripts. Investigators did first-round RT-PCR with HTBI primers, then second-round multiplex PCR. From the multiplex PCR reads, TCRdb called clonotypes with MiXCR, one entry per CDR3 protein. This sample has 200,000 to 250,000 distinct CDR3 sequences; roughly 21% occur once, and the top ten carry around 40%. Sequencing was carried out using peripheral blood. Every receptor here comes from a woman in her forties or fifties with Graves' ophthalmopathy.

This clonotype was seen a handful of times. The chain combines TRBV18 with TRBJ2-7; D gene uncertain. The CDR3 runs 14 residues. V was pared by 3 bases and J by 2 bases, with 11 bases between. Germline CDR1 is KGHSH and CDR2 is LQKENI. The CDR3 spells CASSPQDGAYEQYF. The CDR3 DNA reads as TGTGCCAGCTCACCGCAGGACGGTGCCTACGAGCAGTACTTC.

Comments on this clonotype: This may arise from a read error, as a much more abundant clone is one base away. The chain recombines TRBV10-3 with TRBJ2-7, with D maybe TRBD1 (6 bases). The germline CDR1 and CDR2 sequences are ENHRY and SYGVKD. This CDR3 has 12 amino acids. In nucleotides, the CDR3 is TGTGTCATACAACAGGGATCCTACGAGCAGTACTTC. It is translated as CVIQQGSYEQYF.

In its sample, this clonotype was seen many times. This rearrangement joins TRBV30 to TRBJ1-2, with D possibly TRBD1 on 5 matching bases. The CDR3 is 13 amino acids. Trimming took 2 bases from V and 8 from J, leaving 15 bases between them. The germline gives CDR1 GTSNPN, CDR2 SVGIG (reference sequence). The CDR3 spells CAWSLTQVDGYTF. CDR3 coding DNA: TGTGCCTGGAGTCTGACACAGGTGGACGGCTACACCTTC.

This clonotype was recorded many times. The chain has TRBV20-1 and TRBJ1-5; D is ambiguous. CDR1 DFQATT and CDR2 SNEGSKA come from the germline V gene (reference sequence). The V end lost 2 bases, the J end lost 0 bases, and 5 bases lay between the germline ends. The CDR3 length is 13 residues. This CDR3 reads CSARMGSNQPQHF. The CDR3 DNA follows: TGCAGTGCTAGAATGGGTAGCAATCAGCCCCAGCATTTT.

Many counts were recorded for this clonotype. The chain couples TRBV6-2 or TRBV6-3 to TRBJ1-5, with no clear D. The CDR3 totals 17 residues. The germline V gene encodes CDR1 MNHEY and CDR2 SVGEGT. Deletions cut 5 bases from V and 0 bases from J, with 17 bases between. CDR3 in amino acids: CASSQPGRGYSNQPQHF. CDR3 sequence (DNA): TGTGCCAGCAGTCAACCCGGACGGGGTTATAGCAATCAGCCCCAGCATTTT.

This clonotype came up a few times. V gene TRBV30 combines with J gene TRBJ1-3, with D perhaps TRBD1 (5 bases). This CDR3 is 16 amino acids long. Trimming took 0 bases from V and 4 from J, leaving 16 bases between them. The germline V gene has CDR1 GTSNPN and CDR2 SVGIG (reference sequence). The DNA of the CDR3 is TGTGCCTGGAGTGTGGGATCCGTGTCAGGGGGAAACACCATATATTTT. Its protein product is CAWSVGSVSGGNTIYF. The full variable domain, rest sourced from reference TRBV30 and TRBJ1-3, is SQTIHQWPATLVQPVGSPLSLECTVEGTSNPNLYWYRQAAGRGLQLLFYSVGIGQISSEVPQNLSASRPQDRQFILSSKKLLLSDSGFYLCAWSVGSVSGGNTIYFGEGSWLTVV.

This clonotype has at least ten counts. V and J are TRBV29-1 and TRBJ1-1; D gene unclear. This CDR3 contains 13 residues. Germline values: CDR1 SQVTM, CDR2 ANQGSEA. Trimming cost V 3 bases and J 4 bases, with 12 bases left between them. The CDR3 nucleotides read TGCAGCGTTGAGGGGAGGAAGGGCACTGAAGCTTTCTTT. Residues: CSVEGRKGTEAFF.

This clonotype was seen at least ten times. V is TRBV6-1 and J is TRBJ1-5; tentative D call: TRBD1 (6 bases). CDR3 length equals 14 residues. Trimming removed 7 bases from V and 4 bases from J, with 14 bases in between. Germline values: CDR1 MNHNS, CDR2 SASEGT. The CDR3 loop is CASNTGNNNQPQHF. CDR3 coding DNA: TGTGCCAGCAATACAGGGAATAATAATCAGCCCCAGCATTTT.

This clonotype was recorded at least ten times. As DNA, the CDR3 is TGCAGCGTCAACAGGGGGGGGAACACTGAAGCTTTCTTT. Translating gives CSVNRGGNTEAFF. The rearrangement uses TRBV29-1 and TRBJ1-1, with 8 bases lining up with TRBD1. The V gene's germline CDR1 is SQVTM and CDR2 ANQGSEA. There are 13 residues in the CDR3. Losses at the gene ends were 6 bases for V and 1 base for J; bases not matched to a gene: 4.

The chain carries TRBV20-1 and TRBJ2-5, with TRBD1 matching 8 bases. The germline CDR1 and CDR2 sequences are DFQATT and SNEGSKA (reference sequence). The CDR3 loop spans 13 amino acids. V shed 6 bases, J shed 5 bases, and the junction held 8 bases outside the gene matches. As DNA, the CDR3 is TGCAGTGCGGAACCAGGGGGCGTGGAGACCCAGTACTTC. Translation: CSAEPGGVETQYF.

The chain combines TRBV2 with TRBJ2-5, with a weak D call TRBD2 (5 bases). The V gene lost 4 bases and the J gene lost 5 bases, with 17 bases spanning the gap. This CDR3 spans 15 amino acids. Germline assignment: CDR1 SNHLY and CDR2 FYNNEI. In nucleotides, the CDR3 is TGTGCCAGCAGTGTCCAGACGACGGGCGGGGAGACCCAGTACTTC. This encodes CASSVQTTGGETQYF.

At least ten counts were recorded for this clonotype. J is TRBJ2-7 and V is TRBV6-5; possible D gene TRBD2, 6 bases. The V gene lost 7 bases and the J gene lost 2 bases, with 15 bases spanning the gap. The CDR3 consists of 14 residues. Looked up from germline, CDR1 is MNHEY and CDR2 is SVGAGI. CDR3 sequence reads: CASTDGRGPYEQYF. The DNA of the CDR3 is TGTGCCAGCACCGATGGGCGGGGACCCTACGAGCAGTACTTC.

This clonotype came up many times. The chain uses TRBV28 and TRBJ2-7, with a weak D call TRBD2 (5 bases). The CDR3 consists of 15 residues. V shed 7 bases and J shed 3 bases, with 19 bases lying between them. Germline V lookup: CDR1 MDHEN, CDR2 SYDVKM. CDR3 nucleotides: TGTGCCAGCACTTCATCGGCAGGAGGTATCTACGAGCAGTACTTC. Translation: CASTSSAGGIYEQYF.

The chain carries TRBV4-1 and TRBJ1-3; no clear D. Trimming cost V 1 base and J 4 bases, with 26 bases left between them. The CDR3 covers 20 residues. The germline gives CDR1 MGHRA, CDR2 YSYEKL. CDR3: CASSQAGRTGIAAGGNTIYF. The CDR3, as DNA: TGCGCCAGCAGCCAAGCCGGACGGACCGGGATCGCGGCGGGCGGAAACACCATATATTTT.

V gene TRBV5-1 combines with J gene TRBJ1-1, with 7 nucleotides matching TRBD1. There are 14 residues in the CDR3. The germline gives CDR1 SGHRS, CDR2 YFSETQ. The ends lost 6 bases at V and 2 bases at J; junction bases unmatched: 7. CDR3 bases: TGCGCCAGCACCCCCGGGACAGCCAACACTGAAGCTTTCTTT. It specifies CASTPGTANTEAFF.

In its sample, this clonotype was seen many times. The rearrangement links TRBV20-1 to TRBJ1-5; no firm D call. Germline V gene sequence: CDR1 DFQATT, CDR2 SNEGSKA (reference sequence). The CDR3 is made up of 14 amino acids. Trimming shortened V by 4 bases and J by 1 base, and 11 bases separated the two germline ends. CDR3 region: CSAMTLSSNQPQHF. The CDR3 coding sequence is TGCAGTGCTATGACGCTCAGCAGCAATCAGCCCCAGCATTTT.

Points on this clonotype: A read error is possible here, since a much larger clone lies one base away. CDR3 protein: CASSHWQGQGRTEAFF. CDR3 nucleotide sequence: TGTGCCAGCAGCCACTGGCAGGGACAGGGGAGGACTGAAGCTTTCTTT. The rearrangement joins TRBV14 to TRBJ1-1, with 10 bases matching TRBD1. CDR3 length: 16 residues. Germline values: CDR1 SGHDN, CDR2 FVKESK. V was clipped by 3 bases and J by 5 bases; unmatched bases: 9. Filled out from reference TRBV14 and TRBJ1-1, the complete variable domain reads EAGVTQFPSHSVIEKGQTVTLRCDPISGHDNLYWYRRVMGKEIKFLLHFVKESKQDESGMPNNRFLAERTGGTYSTLKVQPAELEDSGVYFCASSHWQGQGRTEAFFGQGTRLTVV.

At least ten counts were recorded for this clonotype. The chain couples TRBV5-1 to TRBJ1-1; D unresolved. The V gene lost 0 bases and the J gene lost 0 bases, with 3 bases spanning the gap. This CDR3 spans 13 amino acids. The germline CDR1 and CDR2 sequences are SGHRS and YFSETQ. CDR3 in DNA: TGCGCCAGCAGCTTGGACGTGAACACTGAAGCTTTCTTT. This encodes CASSLDVNTEAFF.

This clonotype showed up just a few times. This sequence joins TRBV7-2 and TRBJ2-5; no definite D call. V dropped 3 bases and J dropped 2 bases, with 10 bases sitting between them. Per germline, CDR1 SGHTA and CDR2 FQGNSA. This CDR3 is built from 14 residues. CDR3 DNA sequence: TGTGCCAGCAGCTTGGTTGAAGGTCAAGAGACCCAGTACTTC. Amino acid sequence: CASSLVEGQETQYF.

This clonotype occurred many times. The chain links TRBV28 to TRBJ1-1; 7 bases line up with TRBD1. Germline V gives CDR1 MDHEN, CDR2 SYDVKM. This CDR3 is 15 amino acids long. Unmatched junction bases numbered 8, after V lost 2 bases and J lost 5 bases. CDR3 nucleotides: TGTGCCAGCAGTTTACAACAGGGGCGTCGGACTGAAGCTTTCTTT. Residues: CASSLQQGRRTEAFF.

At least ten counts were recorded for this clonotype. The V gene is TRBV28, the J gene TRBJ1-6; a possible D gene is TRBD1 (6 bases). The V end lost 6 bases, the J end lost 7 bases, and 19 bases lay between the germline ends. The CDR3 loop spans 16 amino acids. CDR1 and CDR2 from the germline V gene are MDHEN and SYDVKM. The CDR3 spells CASRILRGYENSPLHF. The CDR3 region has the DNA TGTGCCAGCAGGATTTTAAGGGGGTATGAGAATTCACCCCTCCACTTT. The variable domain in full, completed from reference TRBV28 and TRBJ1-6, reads DVKVTQSSRYLVKRTGEKVFLECVQDMDHENMFWYRQDPGLGLRLIYFSYDVKMKEKGDIPEGYSVSREKKERFSLILESASTNQTSMYLCASRILRGYENSPLHFGNGTRLTVT.

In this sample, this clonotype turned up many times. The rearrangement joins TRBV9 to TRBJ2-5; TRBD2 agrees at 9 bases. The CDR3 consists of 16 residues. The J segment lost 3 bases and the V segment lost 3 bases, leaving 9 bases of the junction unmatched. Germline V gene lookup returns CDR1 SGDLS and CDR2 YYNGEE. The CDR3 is CASSARPTSGKETQYF. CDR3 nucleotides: TGTGCCAGCAGCGCCCGCCCGACTAGCGGTAAAGAGACCCAGTACTTC.

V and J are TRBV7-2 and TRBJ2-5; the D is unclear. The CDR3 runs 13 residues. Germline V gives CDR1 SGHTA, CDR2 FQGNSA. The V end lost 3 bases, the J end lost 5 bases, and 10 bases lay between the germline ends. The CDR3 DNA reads TGTGCCAGCAGCTTTCGAAGGATCGAGACCCAGTACTTC. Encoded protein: CASSFRRIETQYF.